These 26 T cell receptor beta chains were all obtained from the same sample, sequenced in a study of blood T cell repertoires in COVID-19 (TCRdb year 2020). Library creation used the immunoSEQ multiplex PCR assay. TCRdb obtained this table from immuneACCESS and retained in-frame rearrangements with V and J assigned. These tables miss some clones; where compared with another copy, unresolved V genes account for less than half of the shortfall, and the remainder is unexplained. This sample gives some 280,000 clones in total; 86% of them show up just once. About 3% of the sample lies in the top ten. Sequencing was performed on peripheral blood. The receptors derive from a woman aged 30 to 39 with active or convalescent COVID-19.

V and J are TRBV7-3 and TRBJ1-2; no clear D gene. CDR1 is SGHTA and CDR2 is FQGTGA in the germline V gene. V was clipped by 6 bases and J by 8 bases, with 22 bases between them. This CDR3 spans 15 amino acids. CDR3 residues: CASRPDAMGEWGYTF. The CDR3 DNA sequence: TGTGCCAGCAGACCGGACGCCATGGGAGAGTGGGGCTACACCTTC.

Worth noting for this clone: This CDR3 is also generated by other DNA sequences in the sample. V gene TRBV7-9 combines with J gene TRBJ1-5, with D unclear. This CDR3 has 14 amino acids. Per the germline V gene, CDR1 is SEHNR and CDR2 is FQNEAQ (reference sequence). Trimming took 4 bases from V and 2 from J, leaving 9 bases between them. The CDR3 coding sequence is TGTGCCAGCAGCTCCACGGGTGGCAATCAGCCCCAGCATTTT. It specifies CASSSTGGNQPQHF.

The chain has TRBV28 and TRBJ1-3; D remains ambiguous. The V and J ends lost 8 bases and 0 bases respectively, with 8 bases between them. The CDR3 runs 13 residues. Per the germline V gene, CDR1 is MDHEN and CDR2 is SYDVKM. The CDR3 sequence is CASRQSSGNTIYF. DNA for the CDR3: TGTGCCAGCCGCCAGTCCTCTGGAAACACCATATATTTT.

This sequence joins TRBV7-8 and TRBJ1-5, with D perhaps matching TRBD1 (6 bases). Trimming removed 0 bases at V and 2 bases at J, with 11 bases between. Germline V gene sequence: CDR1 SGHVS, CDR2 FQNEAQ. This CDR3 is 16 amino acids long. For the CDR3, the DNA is TGTGCCAGCAGCTTAGCGCGGGCAGGGGGCAATCAGCCCCAGCATTTT. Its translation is CASSLARAGGNQPQHF.

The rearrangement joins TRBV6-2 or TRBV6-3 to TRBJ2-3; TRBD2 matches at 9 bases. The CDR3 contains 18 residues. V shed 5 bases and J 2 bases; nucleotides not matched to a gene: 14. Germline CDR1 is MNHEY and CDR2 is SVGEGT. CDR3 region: CASSTTLGRGGFTDTQYF. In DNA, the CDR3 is TGTGCCAGCAGTACCACTTTAGGGCGGGGGGGATTCACAGATACGCAGTATTTT.

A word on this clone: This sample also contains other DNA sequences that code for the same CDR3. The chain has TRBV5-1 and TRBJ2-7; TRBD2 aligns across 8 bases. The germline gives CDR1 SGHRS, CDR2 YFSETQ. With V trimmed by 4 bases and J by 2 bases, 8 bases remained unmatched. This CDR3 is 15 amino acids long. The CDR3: CASSIRRGDPYEQYF. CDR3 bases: TGCGCCAGCAGCATCCGGCGGGGGGATCCCTACGAGCAGTACTTC.

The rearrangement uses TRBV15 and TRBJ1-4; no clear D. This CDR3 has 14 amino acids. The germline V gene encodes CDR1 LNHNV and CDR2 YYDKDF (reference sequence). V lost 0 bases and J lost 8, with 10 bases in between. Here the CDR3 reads CATSREGGLEKLFF. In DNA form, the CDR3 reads TGTGCCACCAGCAGAGAAGGCGGCTTAGAAAAACTGTTTTTT.

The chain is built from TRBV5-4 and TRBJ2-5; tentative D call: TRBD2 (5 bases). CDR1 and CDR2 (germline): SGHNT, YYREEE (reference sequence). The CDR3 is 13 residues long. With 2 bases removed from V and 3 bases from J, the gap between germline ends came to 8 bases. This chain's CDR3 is CASSFGEKETQYF. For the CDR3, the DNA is TGTGCCAGCAGCTTCGGGGAAAAAGAGACCCAGTACTTC. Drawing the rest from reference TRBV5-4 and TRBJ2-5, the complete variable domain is ETGVTQSPTHLIKTRGQQVTLRCSSQSGHNTVSWYQQALGQGPQFIFQYYREEENGRGNFPPRFSGLQFPNYSSELNVNALELDDSALYLCASSFGEKETQYFGPGTRLLVL.

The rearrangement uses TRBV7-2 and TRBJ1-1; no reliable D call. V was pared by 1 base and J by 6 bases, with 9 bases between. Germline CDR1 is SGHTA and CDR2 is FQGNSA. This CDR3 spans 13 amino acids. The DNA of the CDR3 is TGTGCCAGCAGCTTAGTGATTCAGGCTGAAGCTTTCTTT. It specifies CASSLVIQAEAFF.

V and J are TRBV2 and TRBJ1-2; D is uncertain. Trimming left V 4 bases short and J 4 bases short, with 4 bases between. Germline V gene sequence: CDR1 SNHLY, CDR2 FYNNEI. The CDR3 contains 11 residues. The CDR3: CASSARYGYTF. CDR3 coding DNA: TGTGCCAGCAGTGCTCGCTATGGCTACACCTTC.

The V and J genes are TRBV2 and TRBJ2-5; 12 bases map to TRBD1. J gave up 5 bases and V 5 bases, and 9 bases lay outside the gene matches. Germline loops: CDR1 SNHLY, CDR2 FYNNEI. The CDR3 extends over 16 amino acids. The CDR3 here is CASSPGTGGFVETQYF. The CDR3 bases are TGTGCCAGCAGTCCTGGGACAGGGGGCTTTGTTGAGACCCAGTACTTC. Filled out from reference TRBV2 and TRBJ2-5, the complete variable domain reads EPEVTQTPSHQVTQMGQEVILRCVPISNHLYFYWYRQILGQKVEFLVSFYNNEISEKSEIFDDQFSVERPDGSNFTLKIRSTKLEDSAMYFCASSPGTGGFVETQYFGPGTRLLVL.

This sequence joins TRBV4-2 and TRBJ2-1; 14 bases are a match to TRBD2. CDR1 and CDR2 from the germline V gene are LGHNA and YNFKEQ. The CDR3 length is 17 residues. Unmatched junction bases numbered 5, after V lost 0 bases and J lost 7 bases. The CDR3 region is CASSQEGTSGGRNEQFF. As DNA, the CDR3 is TGTGCCAGCAGCCAAGAAGGGACTAGCGGGGGCCGTAATGAGCAGTTCTTC.

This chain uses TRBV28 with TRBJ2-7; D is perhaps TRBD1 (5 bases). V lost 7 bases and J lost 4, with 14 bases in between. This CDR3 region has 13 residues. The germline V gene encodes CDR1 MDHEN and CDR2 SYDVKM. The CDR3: CASTQRGRYEQYF. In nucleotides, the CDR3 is TGTGCCAGCACCCAAAGGGGCAGGTACGAGCAGTACTTC.

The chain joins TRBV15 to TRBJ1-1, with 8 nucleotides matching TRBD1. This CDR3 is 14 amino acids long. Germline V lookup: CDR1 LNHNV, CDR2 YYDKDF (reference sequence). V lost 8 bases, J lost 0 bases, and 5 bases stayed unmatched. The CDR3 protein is CATSGDRMNTEAFF. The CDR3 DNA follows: TGTGCCACCTCCGGGGACAGGATGAACACTGAAGCTTTCTTT.

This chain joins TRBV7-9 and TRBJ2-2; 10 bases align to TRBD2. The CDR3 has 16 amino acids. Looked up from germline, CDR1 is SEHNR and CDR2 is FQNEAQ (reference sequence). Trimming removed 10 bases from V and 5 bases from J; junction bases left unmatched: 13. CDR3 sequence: CAIPLAGAGWTGELFF. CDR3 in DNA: TGTGCCATACCGCTAGCGGGGGCCGGGTGGACCGGGGAGCTGTTTTTT.

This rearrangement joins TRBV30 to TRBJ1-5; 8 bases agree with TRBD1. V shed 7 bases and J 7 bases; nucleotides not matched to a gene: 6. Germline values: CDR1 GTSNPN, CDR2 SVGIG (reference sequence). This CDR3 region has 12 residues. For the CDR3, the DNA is TGTGCCTCCGGACAGGGCGGACAGCCCCAGCATTTT. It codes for CASGQGGQPQHF.

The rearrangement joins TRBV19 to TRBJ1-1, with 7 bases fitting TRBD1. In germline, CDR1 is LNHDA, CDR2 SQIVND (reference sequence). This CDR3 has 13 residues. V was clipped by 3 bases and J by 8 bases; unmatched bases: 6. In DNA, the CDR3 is TGTGCCAGTAGTATCCGACAGGGCACAGAAGCTTTCTTT. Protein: CASSIRQGTEAFF.

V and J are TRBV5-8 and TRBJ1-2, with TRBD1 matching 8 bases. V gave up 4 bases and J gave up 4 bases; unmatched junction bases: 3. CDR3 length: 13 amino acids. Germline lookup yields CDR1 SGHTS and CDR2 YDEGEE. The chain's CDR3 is CASSRGQGYGYTF. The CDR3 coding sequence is TGTGCCAGCAGCCGAGGACAGGGCTATGGCTACACCTTC.

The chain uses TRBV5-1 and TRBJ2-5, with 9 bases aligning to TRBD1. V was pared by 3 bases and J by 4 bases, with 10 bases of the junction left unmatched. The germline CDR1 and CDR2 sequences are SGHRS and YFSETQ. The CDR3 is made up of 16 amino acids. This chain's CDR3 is CASSSPGQGVGETQYF. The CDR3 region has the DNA TGCGCCAGCAGCTCTCCGGGACAGGGAGTGGGAGAGACCCAGTACTTC.

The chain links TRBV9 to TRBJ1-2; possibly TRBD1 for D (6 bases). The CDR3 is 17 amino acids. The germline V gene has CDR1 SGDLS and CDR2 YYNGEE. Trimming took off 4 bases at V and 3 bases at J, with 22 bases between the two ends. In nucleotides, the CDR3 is TGTGCCAGCAGCCACCAGAGGGTTCTGGGGGCAGACTATGGCTACACCTTC. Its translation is CASSHQRVLGADYGYTF.

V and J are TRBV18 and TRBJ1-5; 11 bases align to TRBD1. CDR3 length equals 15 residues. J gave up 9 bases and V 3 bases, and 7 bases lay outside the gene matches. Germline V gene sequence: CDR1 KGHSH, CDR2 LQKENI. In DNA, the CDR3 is TGTGCCAGCTCACCCCGGACAGGGGGCATCCGGCCCCAGCATTTT. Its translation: CASSPRTGGIRPQHF.

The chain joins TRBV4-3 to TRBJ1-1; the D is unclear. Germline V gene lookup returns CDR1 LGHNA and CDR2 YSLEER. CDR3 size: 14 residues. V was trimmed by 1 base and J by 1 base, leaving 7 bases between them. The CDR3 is CASSQVLGNTEAFF. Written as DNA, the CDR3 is TGCGCCAGCAGCCAAGTCCTCGGGAACACTGAAGCTTTCTTT.

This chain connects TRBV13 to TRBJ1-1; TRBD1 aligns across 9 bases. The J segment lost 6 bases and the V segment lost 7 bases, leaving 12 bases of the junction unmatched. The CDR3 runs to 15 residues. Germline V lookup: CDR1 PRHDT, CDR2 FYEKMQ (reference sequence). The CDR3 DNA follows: TGTGCCAGCACTCGAAACAGGGGGCGGTTCGCTGAAGCTTTCTTT. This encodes CASTRNRGRFAEAFF.

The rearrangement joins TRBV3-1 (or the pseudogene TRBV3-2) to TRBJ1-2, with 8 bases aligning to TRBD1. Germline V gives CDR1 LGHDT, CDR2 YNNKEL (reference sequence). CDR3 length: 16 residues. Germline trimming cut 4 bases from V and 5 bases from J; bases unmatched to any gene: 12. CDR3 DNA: TGTGCCAGCAGCCGTACCTCCGGGACAGGAGGGTATGGCTACACCTTC. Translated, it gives CASSRTSGTGGYGYTF.

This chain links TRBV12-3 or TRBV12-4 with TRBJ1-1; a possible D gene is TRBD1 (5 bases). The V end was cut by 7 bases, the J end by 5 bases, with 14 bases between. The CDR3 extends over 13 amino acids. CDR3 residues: CASTSPGWTEAFF. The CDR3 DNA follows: TGTGCCAGCACCTCCCCAGGGTGGACTGAAGCTTTCTTT.

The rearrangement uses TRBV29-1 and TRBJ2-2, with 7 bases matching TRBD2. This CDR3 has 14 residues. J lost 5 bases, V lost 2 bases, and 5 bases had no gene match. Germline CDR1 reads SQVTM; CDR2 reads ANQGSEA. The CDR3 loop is CSVETSVPTGELFF. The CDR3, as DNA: TGCAGCGTTGAAACTAGCGTCCCAACCGGGGAGCTGTTTTTT.